This T cell receptor beta chain was found in a study of cytomegalovirus exposure and HLA in healthy donors. Looked up from germline, CDR1 is SNHLY and CDR2 is FYNNEI. This CDR3 spans 16 amino acids. V lost 4 bases and J lost 0, with 15 bases in between. The data were produced by immunoSEQ multiplex PCR, yet TCRdb's version contains in-frame clones alone and is incomplete. The sample consists of about 160,000 clones, 70% to 90% of them appearing once. V gene TRBV2 combines with J gene TRBJ1-1; D possibly corresponds to TRBD1 (6 bases). The receptor was derived from a woman under 40 in good health and CMV-seronegative. The specimen was PBMCs. The CDR3 DNA sequence: TGTGCCAGCAGTGGGGGAGGACAGCTTTTGAACACTGAAGCTTTCTTT. Protein product: CASSGGGQLLNTEAFF.